This TCR beta chain was profiled in a study of response to subunit inactivated influenza vaccine (dated by TCRdb to between 2017 and 2018). Study-level background: Deep quantitative T cell receptor repertoire profiling was used in the study to track responses to a trivalent subunit inactivated influenza vaccine. Study-level results and caveats: The authors proposed that each seasonal influenza vaccination may bring in only a limited number of new T cells.

The CDR3 covers 12 residues, taking in both the cysteine and the phenylalanine. Here the CDR3 DNA is all that survives: 36 bases in frame from base 1. Libraries were made using RT-PCR. TCRdb records Illumina HiSeq 2500 as the sequencer. The public reads were reprocessed in TCRdb via fastp at Q25 and MiXCR, keeping in-frame beta chains. When rows share a CDR3 protein, they turn into one entry using the most common DNA and genes. For this sample the table gives more than 450,000 distinct CDR3 sequences, of which approximately 7.6% were detected only once. The ten largest clones represent under 15% of the sample. Concerning this clonotype: What this receptor recognizes is not known. A clone one base away is much larger, so this may be a read error.

This clonotype was sampled from a man aged 50 to 75 who received an inactivated influenza vaccine. Donor details come from another sample of the same person, matched by shared clones. The rearrangement combines TRBV12-3 or TRBV12-4 with TRBJ2-1; the D gene lacks a confident call. The J call may be wrong; the DNA end is better matched by TRBJ2-7. Sequences were derived from PBMCs from blood, sampled around 25 months after vaccination. The sequenced DNA: TGTGCCAGCAGTTTAAATCCTGTGGAGCAGTACTTC. The resulting protein is CASSLNPVEQYF.